This T cell receptor beta chain was retrieved from a study of T-cell reconstitution after alpha-beta-depleted transplantation in children. V lost 4 bases and J 7 bases, leaving 18 bases between the germline ends. CDR1 and CDR2 from the germline V gene are WNHNN and SYGVQD (reference sequence). The CDR3 is 15 amino acids. Unique molecular identifiers were incorporated during preparation of the TCRbeta library. TCRdb passed the PCR reads through MiXCR, listing each CDR3 protein once. The sample holds some 600,000 distinct CDR3 sequences, roughly 17% seen once. The origin of this receptor is a human donor who donated a stem cell graft to a child with acute myeloid leukemia. Sequencing was performed on PBMCs from the stem cell graft donor, taken from the stem cell graft. This chain joins TRBV10-1 and TRBJ2-3, with unresolved D. The CDR3 DNA is TGCGCCAGCAGTGTTGCCCCAAAGAGCCATTATACGCAGTATTTT. Translated: CASSVAPKSHYTQYF.